The 18 T cell receptor beta chains reported below all come from one sample, sequenced in a study of blood T cells in healthy people across ages. A sample-barcoded 5' primer and a J-beta primer mix were used in a second PCR of roughly 7 to 12 cycles. TCRdb re-called the 5' RACE reads with MiXCR, one entry per CDR3 protein. The table records some 1.5 million distinct CDR3 sequences, over 25% of them present only once. The sequenced sample was blood. These receptors were obtained from a woman aged 30 to 39 in good health.

This rearrangement joins TRBV12-3 or TRBV12-4 to TRBJ1-4; 7 bases map to TRBD1. This CDR3 comprises 15 residues. J was trimmed by 8 bases and V by 6 bases; bases with no gene match: 12. Here the CDR3 DNA reads TGTGCCAGCAGAGCTAAGACAGGGAGGGGGGAAAAACTGTTTTTT. Translating gives CASRAKTGRGEKLFF.

The chain couples TRBV7-2 to TRBJ1-4; D is unclear. The CDR3 is 15 amino acids. V shed 1 base and J shed 4 bases, with 10 bases lying between them. Germline values: CDR1 SGHTA, CDR2 FQGNSA. CDR3 loop: CASSLGSGFNEKLFF. In DNA form, the CDR3 reads TGTGCCAGCAGCTTAGGGTCCGGATTTAATGAAAAACTGTTTTTT. Complete variable domain (other parts from reference TRBV7-2 and TRBJ1-4): GAGVSQSPSNKVTEKGKDVELRCDPISGHTALYWYRQSLGQGLEFLIYFQGNSAPDKSGLPSDRFSAERTGGSVSTLTIQRTQQEDSAVYLCASSLGSGFNEKLFFGSGTQLSVL.

The table lists this clonotype with a few counts. This chain uses TRBV19 with TRBJ2-1; D gene uncertain. Germline assignment: CDR1 LNHDA and CDR2 SQIVND (reference sequence). V was cut by 0 bases and J by 15 bases, with 9 bases left in between. This CDR3 contains 11 residues. The CDR3 bases are TGTGCCAGTAGTATAGATAGGAGCCTGTTCTTC. This sequence encodes CASSIDRSLFF.

The table lists this clonotype with a few counts. The V call is TRBV14, the J call TRBJ2-7; D call uncertain. CDR3 length equals 15 residues. The V end lost 0 bases, the J end lost 6 bases, and 15 bases lay between the germline ends. Per the germline V gene, CDR1 is SGHDN and CDR2 is FVKESK. The CDR3 here is CASSQEFMGFGEQYF. The CDR3 coding sequence is TGTGCCAGCAGCCAAGAGTTTATGGGGTTCGGCGAGCAGTACTTC.

This clonotype occurred many times. The chain recombines TRBV10-3 with TRBJ2-1; D is unclear. This CDR3 spans 11 amino acids. The germline V gene has CDR1 ENHRY and CDR2 SYGVKD. The V end was cut by 6 bases, the J end by 3 bases, with 3 bases between. The CDR3 bases are TGTGCCATCAGGGTCTACAATGAGCAGTTCTTC. Encoded protein: CAIRVYNEQFF.

This clonotype was detected only a few times. The V call is TRBV5-1, the J call TRBJ2-3; D gene uncertain. The CDR3 spans 13 residues. V was pared by 4 bases and J by 3 bases, with 9 bases between. Per the germline V gene, CDR1 is SGHRS and CDR2 is YFSETQ. The DNA of the CDR3 is TGCGCCAGCAGCATAAGTTTAACAGATACGCAGTATTTT. Its translation: CASSISLTDTQYF.

This clonotype has more than one count but fewer than ten. The chain is built from TRBV7-2 and TRBJ2-3; D is uncertain. Germline V gives CDR1 SGHTA, CDR2 FQGNSA. CDR3 length: 14 residues. V was shortened by 4 bases and J by 1 base, with 9 bases between the two germline ends. The CDR3 DNA follows: TGTGCCAGCAGCTCATTAAGGCGCACAGATACGCAGTATTTT. It yields the protein CASSSLRRTDTQYF.

The chain has TRBV7-2 and TRBJ2-7; D not resolved. V gave up 5 bases and J gave up 6 bases, with 14 bases separating them. Looked up from germline, CDR1 is SGHTA and CDR2 is FQGNSA. The CDR3 spans 13 residues. The CDR3 DNA follows: TGTGCCAGCAGCGCCTCGAGGTGGGGCGAGCAGTACTTC. This codes for CASSASRWGEQYF.

This clonotype was observed at least ten times. The rearrangement joins TRBV18 to TRBJ2-7, with unresolved D. Per the germline V gene, CDR1 is KGHSH and CDR2 is LQKENI. V dropped 5 bases and J dropped 4 bases, with 6 bases sitting between them. CDR3 size: 11 residues. In DNA form, the CDR3 reads TGTGCCAGCTCAGATCAATACGAGCAGTACTTC. Protein product: CASSDQYEQYF. Full variable domain (outside the CDR3, taken from reference TRBV18 and TRBJ2-7): NAGVMQNPRHLVRRRGQEARLRCSPMKGHSHVYWYRQLPEEGLKFMVYLQKENIIDESGMPKERFSAEFPKEGPSILRIQQVVRGDSAAYFCASSDQYEQYFGPGTRLTVT.

This sequence joins TRBV5-1 and TRBJ1-2; a possible D gene is TRBD1 (5 bases). CDR3 size: 14 residues. Germline CDR1 reads SGHRS; CDR2 reads YFSETQ. V gave up 4 bases and J gave up 2 bases, with 12 bases separating them. The DNA of the CDR3 is TGCGCCAGCAGCGACCCGGGACTCAACTATGGCTACACCTTC. As protein: CASSDPGLNYGYTF.

The chain links TRBV7-9 to TRBJ1-3; possibly TRBD1 for D (5 bases). Germline loops: CDR1 SEHNR, CDR2 FQNEAQ (reference sequence). V lost 7 bases to trimming and J lost 0 bases, with 16 bases between them. This CDR3 has 16 amino acids. CDR3 coding DNA: TGTGCCAGCACCATGGTGGGGCGAACCTCTGGAAACACCATATATTTT. Protein product: CASTMVGRTSGNTIYF.

This clonotype has more than one count but fewer than ten. This rearrangement joins TRBV7-8 to TRBJ1-2; D might be TRBD1 (6 bases). Between the trimmed V and J ends, which lost 0 bases and 6 bases, there was a span of 11 bases. Germline V CDR1 and CDR2: SGHVS, FQNEAQ. The CDR3 has 14 amino acids. The CDR3 DNA sequence: TGTGCCAGCAGCTTAGCGGCGGGGGGGCATGGCTACACCTTC. It yields the protein CASSLAAGGHGYTF.

This clonotype was detected only a few times. The chain recombines TRBV5-1 with TRBJ2-1, with a weak D call TRBD2 (5 bases). CDR1 and CDR2 (germline): SGHRS, YFSETQ. The CDR3 sequence is 12 residues long. V lost 2 bases, J lost 10 bases, and 10 bases lay in between. The chain's CDR3 is CASSFGLPEQFF. The CDR3 region has the DNA TGCGCCAGCAGCTTTGGACTCCCGGAGCAGTTCTTC.

V gene TRBV7-9 combines with J gene TRBJ1-5, with a tentative D call TRBD1 (6 bases). The length of the CDR3 is 15 residues. Germline CDR1 reads SEHNR; CDR2 reads FQNEAQ (reference sequence). The ends were cut back, 3 bases at V and 3 bases at J, with 12 bases in the middle. CDR3 in amino acids: CASSFQGGDNQPQHF. The CDR3 DNA sequence: TGTGCCAGCAGCTTCCAAGGGGGGGACAATCAGCCCCAGCATTTT.

The table lists this clonotype with a few counts. The V call is TRBV5-5, the J call TRBJ2-5; 9 bases fit TRBD2. J lost 4 bases, V lost 4 bases, and 11 bases had no gene match. In germline, CDR1 is SGHKS, CDR2 YYEKEE (reference sequence). The CDR3 is 16 amino acids. CDR3 sequence (DNA): TGTGCCAGCAGCGGGACTCCTAGCGGGGAGGGAGAGACCCAGTACTTC. Protein sequence: CASSGTPSGEGETQYF.

This clonotype has a count of ten or more. The chain has TRBV5-6 and TRBJ2-1, with 7 bases fitting TRBD1. The germline gives CDR1 SGHDT, CDR2 YYEEEE. The CDR3 totals 15 residues. Germline trimming cut 1 base from V and 3 bases from J; bases unmatched to any gene: 4. The CDR3, as DNA: TGTGCCAGCAGCTTGTTGGGACAGTTCTACAATGAGCAGTTCTTC. Translated, it gives CASSLLGQFYNEQFF.

This chain connects TRBV11-2 to TRBJ2-2; tentatively, D is TRBD1 (6 bases). Germline V lookup: CDR1 SGHAT, CDR2 FQNNGV. CDR3 size: 14 residues. With 6 bases removed from V and 6 bases from J, the gap between germline ends came to 14 bases. The CDR3 protein is CASREHRAPGELFF. CDR3 sequence (DNA): TGTGCCAGCAGGGAGCACAGGGCCCCCGGGGAGCTGTTTTTT. Full variable domain (rest looked up from reference TRBV11-2 and TRBJ2-2): EAGVAQSPRYKIIEKRQSVAFWCNPISGHATLYWYQQILGQGPKLLIQFQNNGVVDDSQLPKDRFSAERLKGVDSTLKIQPAKLEDSAVYLCASREHRAPGELFFGEGSRLTVL.

This clonotype was recorded once. Here the CDR3 omits its conserved ending phenylalanine or tryptophan, so a read error is the likely source. The DNA is omitted, as the CDR3 cannot be located on it reliably, and the CDR3 follows TCRdb's listing. The rearrangement links TRBV18 to TRBJ2-7. Germline V lookup: CDR1 KGHSH, CDR2 LQKENI. Termini included, the CDR3 measures 9 amino acids. CDR3 amino acids: CASSPPGGH.